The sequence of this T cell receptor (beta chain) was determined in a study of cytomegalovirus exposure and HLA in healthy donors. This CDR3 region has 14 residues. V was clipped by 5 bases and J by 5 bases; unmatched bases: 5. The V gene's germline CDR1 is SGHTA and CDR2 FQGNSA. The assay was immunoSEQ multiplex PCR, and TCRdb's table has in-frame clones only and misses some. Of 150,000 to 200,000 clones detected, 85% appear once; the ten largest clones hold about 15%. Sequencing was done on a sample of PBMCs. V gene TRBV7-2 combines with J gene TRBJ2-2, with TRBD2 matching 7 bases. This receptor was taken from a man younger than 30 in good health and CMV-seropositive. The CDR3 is CASSPGRETGELFF. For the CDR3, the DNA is TGTGCCAGCAGCCCGGGGCGGGAGACCGGGGAGCTGTTTTTT.